This entry lists 10 T cell receptor beta chains sequenced from one sample in a study of T cell clonality in common variable immunodeficiency. Some clones are missing from TCRdb's copy, which holds only in-frame ones; the method was immunoSEQ multiplex PCR. This table holds under 40,000 clones with no singletons; the top ten claim around 3%. The sequenced sample consisted of peripheral blood mononuclear cells. The source is a person aged 18-69 years in good health.

This clone was seen many times. The observed sequence ends 3 residues before the CDR3 terminus, with the missing tail filled in from the germline J gene. This sequence joins TRBV5-8 and TRBJ1-1; D may be TRBD1 (5 bases). The ends were cut back, 1 base at V and 2 bases at J, with 9 bases in the middle. Germline values: CDR1 SGHTS, CDR2 YDEGEE. The length of the CDR3 is 14 residues. The CDR3 is CASSLKGANTEAFF. The CDR3 DNA, read in part, is TGTGCCAGCAGCTTGAAAGGGGCCAACACTGAA.

This clone was picked up many times. The read gets to within 3 residues of the CDR3 end, and the germline J gene fills in the rest. V is TRBV12-3 or TRBV12-4 and J is TRBJ1-1; D gene unclear. This CDR3 has 13 amino acids. Incomplete CDR3 DNA: TGTGCCAGCAGTAAGAATACCCCGGGGATG. Translating it yields CASSKNTPGM. The CDR3 reads in full as CASSKNTPGMAFF.

This clone was seen many times. The CDR3 goes on 3 residues after the read ends, and that part is filled in from the germline J gene. The V and J genes are TRBV13 and TRBJ2-7; D is possibly TRBD2 (6 bases). The CDR3 is 14 amino acids. CDR1 and CDR2 from the germline V gene are PRHDT and FYEKMQ (reference sequence). Trimming took 5 bases from V and 6 from J, leaving 17 bases between them. CDR3 residues: CASSIWTTSGEQYF. The CDR3 bases that were read are TGTGCCAGCAGCATTTGGACTACCAGCGGCGAG.

Many counts were recorded for this clone. The read ends 3 residues before the CDR3 terminus; that terminus is restored from the germline J gene. The rearrangement links TRBV29-1 to TRBJ2-2; 9 bases are shared with TRBD1. The CDR3 has 13 residues. Trimming cost V 5 bases and J 6 bases; bases outside gene matches: 4. Germline V gene sequence: CDR1 SQVTM, CDR2 ANQGSEA. The CDR3 bases that were read are TGCAGCGTTCCCGGACAGGGGCCCGGGGAG. Translating gives CSVPGQGPGE. The full CDR3 reads CSVPGQGPGELFF.

This clone has at least ten counts. The read terminates 3 residues before the CDR3 end, so the remaining end is supplied by the germline J gene. The chain carries TRBV2 and TRBJ1-4; the match to TRBD1 covers 8 bases. The CDR3 runs to 15 residues. Germline CDR1 is SNHLY and CDR2 is FYNNEI. Trimming removed 6 bases from V and 10 bases from J; junction bases left unmatched: 13. The part of the CDR3 DNA that was read is TGTGCCAGCAGAGATACCGGGACAGGTTCGGGAAAA. It codes for CASRDTGTGSGK. The complete CDR3 protein is CASRDTGTGSGKLFF.

At least ten counts were recorded for this clone. The CDR3 goes on 3 residues after the read ends, and that part is filled in from the germline J gene. This chain links TRBV19 with TRBJ2-3; 10 bases are a match to TRBD2. Germline-derived CDR1 and CDR2 are LNHDA and SQIVND (reference sequence). The J segment lost 2 bases and the V segment lost 3 bases, leaving 5 bases of the junction unmatched. The CDR3 consists of 16 residues. CDR3 bases read: TGTGCCAGTAGTATCAGCGGACTAGCGGTCACAGATACG. This codes for CASSISGLAVTDT. The whole CDR3 sequence reads CASSISGLAVTDTQYF.

In its sample, this clone was seen many times. The DNA ends 3 residues before the CDR3 does, and the rest of the CDR3 is filled in from the germline J gene. The chain has TRBV2 and TRBJ2-3; 7 bases match TRBD2. The CDR3 consists of 14 residues. Germline V gene lookup returns CDR1 SNHLY and CDR2 FYNNEI. Trimming took 2 bases from V and 8 from J; bases not matched to a gene: 7. The CDR3 bases that were read are TGTGCCAGCAGTGAAATGGCGCGGGAGAGTACG. Protein product: CASSEMAREST. The whole CDR3 region reads CASSEMARESTQYF.

There are a few counts of this clone. The read ends 3 residues early relative to the CDR3; the germline J gene fills the gap. The chain employs TRBV6-1 and TRBJ1-2; D gene uncertain. From germline, CDR1 is MNHNS and CDR2 SASEGT. CDR3 length equals 15 residues. The sequenced part of the CDR3 DNA is TGTGCCAGCAGTGGACTAGCGGGAGGGCCAGATACC. This codes for CASSGLAGGPDT. The CDR3 reads in full as CASSGLAGGPDTYTF.

This clone has a count of ten or more. The read finishes 3 residues shy of the CDR3 end, and the germline J gene is used to complete it. This sequence joins TRBV6-2 or TRBV6-3 and TRBJ2-2, with D possibly being TRBD2 (6 bases). V lost 7 bases, J lost 2 bases, and 14 bases lay in between. The CDR3 loop spans 15 amino acids. In germline, CDR1 is MNHEY, CDR2 SVGEGT. This CDR3 is CASTRPSANTGELFF. The sequenced part of the CDR3 DNA is TGTGCCAGCACCCGGCCTAGCGCTAACACCGGGGAG.

This clone was detected many times. The DNA ends 3 residues before the CDR3 does, and the rest of the CDR3 is filled in from the germline J gene. This chain joins TRBV12-3 or TRBV12-4 and TRBJ1-5; D not certain. Trimming cost V 4 bases and J 6 bases, with 4 bases left between them. This CDR3 is 11 amino acids long. CDR3 bases read: TGTGCCAGCAGTTCGGGTCAGCCC. It is translated as CASSSGQP. The whole CDR3 region reads CASSSGQPQHF.